A single T cell receptor (beta chain) is shown here with its context. The sample belongs to a study of blood T cell repertoires in COVID-19. In the study overall: Researchers got acute and convalescent COVID-19 samples from the United States, Italy and Spain. Sample material is recorded as cDNA or gDNA derived from T cells, B-cell-depleted T cells, or PBMCs.

V lost 4 bases, J lost 7 bases, and 16 bases lay in between. The germline gives CDR1 MDHEN, CDR2 SYDVKM. The CDR3 totals 15 residues. As processed by the authors: Amplification with reference gene primers provided the estimates of nucleated cell counts. Profiling relied on immunoSEQ multiplex PCR, and the TCRdb table lists in-frame clones only, not all of them. That table gives V, J and clone size, and the DNA gave D and trimming. This sample has approximately 250,000 clones, with approximately 89% found just once. The rearrangement links TRBV28 to TRBJ1-4, with D tentatively TRBD1 (5 bases). Sequenced material: PBMCs or T cells enriched from blood (not recorded which). This sequence originates from a middle-aged woman with acute COVID-19. The CDR3 here is CASSSYRLRGEKLFF. DNA for the CDR3: TGTGCCAGCAGTTCCTACAGATTAAGGGGTGAAAAACTGTTTTTT.